Below, 18 T cell receptor beta chains from the same sample are listed, as sequenced in a study of shared clonotypes between healthy human individuals. The assay was immunoSEQ multiplex PCR, and TCRdb's table has in-frame clones only and misses some. The repertoire includes more than 2 million clones, around 95% of them detected once, and about 0.13% sits in the top ten. Sequences were obtained from naive CD4+ T cells sorted from blood. Specified subset: CD45RA+ positively selected. The receptors come from a man between 18 and 35 years old in good health.

The rearrangement links TRBV9 to TRBJ2-7; TRBD2 matches at 7 bases. Germline V gene lookup returns CDR1 SGDLS and CDR2 YYNGEE. V lost 1 base and J lost 2; bases outside the gene matches: 6. This CDR3 contains 15 residues. The CDR3 here is CASSVRGEGTYEQYF. DNA for the CDR3: TGTGCCAGCAGCGTACGCGGGGAGGGTACCTACGAGCAGTACTTC.

V usage is TRBV27 and J usage is TRBJ2-1; 13 nucleotides line up with TRBD2. V was pared by 3 bases and J by 9 bases, with 8 bases of the junction left unmatched. The CDR3 spans 16 residues. The germline V gene has CDR1 MNHEY and CDR2 SMNVEV (reference sequence). CDR3 DNA: TGTGCCAGCAGTTTGCTACTAGCGGGAGGGCCTGGTGAGCAGTTCTTC. Translation gives CASSLLLAGGPGEQFF.

V and J are TRBV18 and TRBJ2-7; D possibly corresponds to TRBD1 (5 bases). This CDR3 has 14 amino acids. The V and J ends lost 1 base and 2 bases respectively, with 9 bases between them. Germline V lookup: CDR1 KGHSH, CDR2 LQKENI. The CDR3 DNA is TGTGCCAGCTCACCACAAAAGGGGCCCTACGAGCAGTACTTC. It yields the protein CASSPQKGPYEQYF.

With regard to this clone: This sample includes further DNA sequences coding for the same CDR3. The chain joins TRBV6-1 to TRBJ1-5, with D maybe TRBD1 (6 bases). The V end was cut by 5 bases, the J end by 1 base, with 9 bases between. This CDR3 contains 14 residues. Germline values: CDR1 MNHNS, CDR2 SASEGT. Written as DNA, the CDR3 is TGTGCCAGCAGTCCGGGACAAAGCAATCAGCCCCAGCATTTT. Protein: CASSPGQSNQPQHF.

This clone was detected once. This chain connects TRBV27 to TRBJ2-7; D possibly corresponds to TRBD1 (5 bases). The germline gives CDR1 MNHEY, CDR2 SMNVEV (reference sequence). The CDR3 sequence is 15 residues long. The germline V and J ends were trimmed by 4 bases and 0 bases, with 13 bases remaining between them. The CDR3 nucleotides read TGTGCCAGCAGTTGGTCCAGGGCCAGCTCCTACGAGCAGTACTTC. Encoded protein: CASSWSRASSYEQYF.

The V call is TRBV6-6, the J call TRBJ1-2; TRBD1 might be the D (6 bases). The CDR3 consists of 14 residues. Trimming left V 0 bases short and J 1 base short, with 6 bases between. Germline lookup yields CDR1 MNHNY and CDR2 SVGAGI (reference sequence). The CDR3 coding sequence is TGTGCCAGCAGTTACTCCAGGGGTAACTATGGCTACACCTTC. This translates into CASSYSRGNYGYTF.

Comments on this clone: The same CDR3 can be traced to other DNA sequences in this sample. The chain employs TRBV9 and TRBJ1-5; D gene unclear. Germline V gene sequence: CDR1 SGDLS, CDR2 YYNGEE. The CDR3 is made up of 15 amino acids. Deletions cut 0 bases from V and 0 bases from J, with 7 bases between. The CDR3 coding sequence is TGTGCCAGCAGCGTAGAGGGCTATAGCAATCAGCCCCAGCATTTT. Protein: CASSVEGYSNQPQHF.

The V and J genes are TRBV6-5 and TRBJ1-1; D remains unclear. V shed 6 bases and J shed 1 base, with 12 bases lying between them. Germline V gene lookup returns CDR1 MNHEY and CDR2 SVGAGI. The CDR3 contains 14 residues. CDR3 sequence (DNA): TGTGCCAGCAGCCGGGGAGCGGCGAACACTGAAGCTTTCTTT. It codes for CASSRGAANTEAFF.

This rearrangement joins TRBV18 to TRBJ2-7, with D possibly being TRBD2 (5 bases). The CDR3 runs to 18 residues. Germline values: CDR1 KGHSH, CDR2 LQKENI. V lost 2 bases and J lost 2, with 22 bases in between. The CDR3 here is CASSPGIVEGRIAYEQYF. The CDR3 DNA reads TGTGCCAGCTCACCAGGGATTGTGGAAGGGAGAATCGCCTACGAGCAGTACTTC. The full variable domain, in which reference TRBV18 and TRBJ2-7 provide the parts outside the CDR3, is NAGVMQNPRHLVRRRGQEARLRCSPMKGHSHVYWYRQLPEEGLKFMVYLQKENIIDESGMPKERFSAEFPKEGPSILRIQQVVRGDSAAYFCASSPGIVEGRIAYEQYFGPGTRLTVT.

Comments on this clone: Within the sample, other DNA sequences also encode this same CDR3. V usage is TRBV5-1 and J usage is TRBJ1-6; D uncertain. Germline-derived CDR1 and CDR2 are SGHRS and YFSETQ. The V end lost 4 bases, the J end lost 7 bases, and 15 bases lay between the germline ends. CDR3 size: 15 residues. The CDR3 region has the DNA TGCGCCAGCAGCCTGGCTGAGGGTTGGAATTCACCCCTCCACTTT. Its protein is CASSLAEGWNSPLHF.

The rearrangement links TRBV6-4 to TRBJ2-2; 7 positions match TRBD1. The V segment lost 3 bases and the J segment 4 bases; nucleotides outside the gene matches: 2. Germline V gene sequence: CDR1 MRHNA, CDR2 SNTAGT. CDR3 length: 14 residues. The DNA of the CDR3 is TGTGCCAGCAGTGAACAGGGGCCCACCGGGGAGCTGTTTTTT. The encoded protein is CASSEQGPTGELFF.

Note on this clone: Other DNA sequences within the sample encode an identical CDR3. The chain employs TRBV30 and TRBJ2-7; D might be TRBD2 (6 bases). The length of the CDR3 is 12 residues. Germline V gene sequence: CDR1 GTSNPN, CDR2 SVGIG (reference sequence). Trimming took 5 bases from V and 0 from J, leaving 8 bases between them. CDR3 coding DNA: TGTGCCTGGGGGGGGAGCTCCTACGAGCAGTACTTC. It is translated as CAWGGSSYEQYF.

The V call is TRBV18, the J call TRBJ2-7, with D possibly being TRBD2 (7 bases). Trimming removed 2 bases from V and 6 bases from J, with 14 bases in between. The V gene's germline CDR1 is KGHSH and CDR2 LQKENI. The CDR3 length is 14 residues. The CDR3 protein is CASSPEAGASEQYF. CDR3 sequence (DNA): TGTGCCAGCTCACCAGAGGCGGGGGCTAGCGAGCAGTACTTC.

The genes are TRBV29-1 and TRBJ2-2; D is perhaps TRBD1 (6 bases). Trimming left V 6 bases short and J 0 bases short, with 8 bases between. The V gene's germline CDR1 is SQVTM and CDR2 ANQGSEA. The CDR3 sequence is 13 residues long. CDR3 sequence reads: CSVGQTNTGELFF. Here the CDR3 DNA reads TGCAGCGTAGGACAGACGAACACCGGGGAGCTGTTTTTT.

The gene calls are TRBV5-1 and TRBJ2-7, with 10 bases fitting TRBD2. J lost 2 bases, V lost 3 bases, and 8 bases had no gene match. The CDR3 runs 16 residues. CDR1 is SGHRS and CDR2 is YFSETQ in the germline V gene. CDR3 sequence (DNA): TGCGCCAGCAGCTCCGGGTCCGGGACTAGCGCCTACGAGCAGTACTTC. Protein: CASSSGSGTSAYEQYF. The entire variable domain, with the rest obtained from reference TRBV5-1 and TRBJ2-7, is as follows: KAGVTQTPRYLIKTRGQQVTLSCSPISGHRSVSWYQQTPGQGLQFLFEYFSETQRNKGNFPGRFSGRQFSNSRSEMNVSTLELGDSALYLCASSSGSGTSAYEQYFGPGTRLTVT.

The chain employs TRBV28 and TRBJ2-7; TRBD1 matches at 8 bases. This CDR3 is built from 13 residues. Germline trimming cut 3 bases from V and 7 bases from J; bases unmatched to any gene: 5. Per germline, CDR1 MDHEN and CDR2 SYDVKM. The CDR3 reads CASSFQGAREQYF. CDR3 nucleotide sequence: TGTGCCAGCAGTTTCCAGGGGGCAAGGGAGCAGTACTTC.

This clone was recorded only once. This chain connects TRBV18 to TRBJ1-2; maybe TRBD1 (6 bases). Trimming cost V 1 base and J 5 bases, with 17 bases left between them. From germline, CDR1 is KGHSH and CDR2 LQKENI. CDR3 size: 16 residues. The CDR3 DNA follows: TGTGCCAGCTCACCACAAAATACAGGGCCGGGGTATGGCTACACCTTC. Protein: CASSPQNTGPGYGYTF.

This clone appeared a single time. V is TRBV30 and J is TRBJ2-1, with 11 bases identical to TRBD2. CDR3 length equals 15 residues. Losses at the gene ends were 5 bases for V and 4 bases for J; bases not matched to a gene: 7. Per germline, CDR1 GTSNPN and CDR2 SVGIG (reference sequence). In nucleotides, the CDR3 is TGTGCCTGGTGTACTGGGACTAGCGGATACAATGAGCAGTTCTTC. Protein sequence: CAWCTGTSGYNEQFF.